The next 9 T cell receptor beta chains were all read from a single sample in a study of shared clonotypes between healthy human individuals. CD45RO-negative, CCR7-selected cells formed the naive CD8 fraction, which excluded terminally differentiated effector memory CD45RA+ cells. The repertoire was sequenced with immunoSEQ multiplex PCR; TCRdb's copy has only in-frame clones and lacks some. The sample lists some 2 million clones; approximately 95% were seen once. Material for sequencing was naive CD8+ T cells sorted from blood. Receptors were obtained from a man aged 18 to 30 in good health.

This clone was observed a few times. The sample contains more than one DNA sequence encoding this CDR3. The genes are TRBV29-1 and TRBJ1-1; tentatively, D is TRBD1 (6 bases). Deletions cut 0 bases from V and 4 bases from J, with 6 bases between. This CDR3 contains 12 residues. Germline V lookup: CDR1 SQVTM, CDR2 ANQGSEA. The CDR3, as DNA: TGCAGCGTTGAAGAAGGGGGCACTGAAGCTTTCTTT. Its translation is CSVEEGGTEAFF.

This chain joins TRBV2 and TRBJ1-2; no clear D. This CDR3 contains 14 residues. V dropped 3 bases and J dropped 4 bases, with 12 bases sitting between them. Germline V gives CDR1 SNHLY, CDR2 FYNNEI. Written as DNA, the CDR3 is TGTGCCAGCAGTGACCAGACTGGCCCCTATGGCTACACCTTC. It yields the protein CASSDQTGPYGYTF. Based on the CDR3 plus reference TRBV2 and TRBJ1-2, the full variable domain is EPEVTQTPSHQVTQMGQEVILRCVPISNHLYFYWYRQILGQKVEFLVSFYNNEISEKSEIFDDQFSVERPDGSNFTLKIRSTKLEDSAMYFCASSDQTGPYGYTFGSGTRLTVV.

The chain links TRBV5-4 to TRBJ2-5; D remains unclear. The CDR3 length is 14 residues. Germline V gene data show CDR1 as SGHNT and CDR2 as YYREEE (reference sequence). The V end was cut by 4 bases, the J end by 5 bases, with 15 bases between. The CDR3 nucleotides are TGTGCCAGCAGCGGTACTCCTTATACCGAGACCCAGTACTTC. It translates to CASSGTPYTETQYF. Full variable domain (remainder filled in from reference TRBV5-4 and TRBJ2-5): ETGVTQSPTHLIKTRGQQVTLRCSSQSGHNTVSWYQQALGQGPQFIFQYYREEENGRGNFPPRFSGLQFPNYSSELNVNALELDDSALYLCASSGTPYTETQYFGPGTRLLVL.

The chain recombines TRBV2 with TRBJ1-2; possibly TRBD1 for D (5 bases). Between the trimmed V and J ends, which lost 5 bases and 7 bases, there was a span of 17 bases. The germline gives CDR1 SNHLY, CDR2 FYNNEI. The CDR3 covers 14 residues. The CDR3 DNA sequence: TGTGCCAGCAGTCCTCCGGAAGGGGATCGTGGCTACACCTTC. Its protein product is CASSPPEGDRGYTF.

This sequence joins TRBV7-2 and TRBJ2-7; 7 bases fit TRBD1. V shed 5 bases and J 3 bases; nucleotides not matched to a gene: 10. The CDR3 is 15 amino acids. CDR1 SGHTA and CDR2 FQGNSA come from the germline V gene. DNA of the CDR3: TGTGCCAGCAGCCCAGACAGGGAACTATACTACGAGCAGTACTTC. This encodes CASSPDRELYYEQYF.

The count of this clone is one. The chain is built from TRBV4-1 and TRBJ2-7; D possibly corresponds to TRBD2 (6 bases). Germline V gene sequence: CDR1 MGHRA, CDR2 YSYEKL. This CDR3 comprises 15 residues. V lost 2 bases, J lost 4 bases, and 15 bases lay in between. The CDR3 DNA is TGCGCCAGCAGCCAAAACCCGGGGGACTCGTACGAGCAGTACTTC. It yields the protein CASSQNPGDSYEQYF.

The CDR3 DNA follows: TGTGCCTGGGGCAGGGGGAGCGGAACTTACAATGAGCAGTTCTTC. It specifies CAWGRGSGTYNEQFF. This rearrangement joins TRBV30 to TRBJ2-1; 7 nucleotides line up with TRBD1. Trimming took 5 bases from V and 4 from J; bases not matched to a gene: 11. The germline V gene has CDR1 GTSNPN and CDR2 SVGIG (reference sequence). The CDR3 runs to 15 residues. The complete variable domain, with remaining parts taken from reference TRBV30 and TRBJ2-1, reads SQTIHQWPATLVQPVGSPLSLECTVEGTSNPNLYWYRQAAGRGLQLLFYSVGIGQISSEVPQNLSASRPQDRQFILSSKKLLLSDSGFYLCAWGRGSGTYNEQFFGPGTRLTVL.

This clone was observed a single time. The chain recombines TRBV9 with TRBJ1-1; the D is unclear. The CDR3 runs to 16 residues. Germline assignment: CDR1 SGDLS and CDR2 YYNGEE. Trimming took off 4 bases at V and 1 base at J, with 17 bases between the two ends. The CDR3 region is CASSSYLGGKNTEAFF. The CDR3 nucleotides are TGTGCCAGCAGCTCCTATCTGGGAGGGAAGAACACTGAAGCTTTCTTT. Supplemented by reference TRBV9 and TRBJ1-1, the full variable domain reads DSGVTQTPKHLITATGQRVTLRCSPRSGDLSVYWYQQSLDQGLQFLIQYYNGEERAKGNILERFSAQQFPDLHSELNLSSLELGDSALYFCASSSYLGGKNTEAFFGQGTRLTVV.

The chain recombines TRBV27 with TRBJ1-6, with TRBD1 identical over 7 bases. Germline values: CDR1 MNHEY, CDR2 SMNVEV (reference sequence). The CDR3 contains 15 residues. Unmatched junction bases numbered 12, after V lost 7 bases and J lost 9 bases. The CDR3 loop is CASTEGAGGSSPLHF. For the CDR3, the DNA is TGTGCCAGCACCGAAGGCGCAGGGGGGAGTTCACCCCTCCACTTT.